This T cell receptor (beta chain) was identified in a study of shared clonotypes between healthy human individuals. General study points: Rarefaction curves obtained for sorted subsets showed sequencing incomplete despite large depth.

Unmatched junction bases numbered 6, after V lost 6 bases and J lost 2 bases. The CDR3 is 15 amino acids. From germline, CDR1 is SEHNR and CDR2 FQNEAQ (reference sequence). For each subset, genomic DNA was distributed in equal portions over several immunoSEQ plates. Generated by immunoSEQ multiplex PCR, the TCRdb table keeps only in-frame clones and is missing some. Of about 680,000 clones listed, roughly 72% were seen once; the top ten hold roughly 2%. Of note for this clone: The target antigen is unknown.

Into CD45RA+ naive and CD45RA-negative memory subsets, the CD4+ cells were split. Sequenced material: memory CD4+ T cells sorted from blood. Described subset: CD45RA-negative fraction. V and J are TRBV7-9 and TRBJ1-3; 8 bases align to TRBD1. The sequence was obtained from a young woman in good health. CDR3 sequence reads: CASSSTGVTGNTIYF. CDR3 coding DNA: TGTGCCAGCAGTTCGACAGGGGTTACTGGAAACACCATATATTTT.